This T cell receptor beta chain was observed in a study of T cells in localized non-small cell lung cancer. Overall study results and limits: There was higher T cell clonality in uninvolved adjacent lung than in tumor, and it was highest there. Researchers found a median approximately 53 of the top 100 tumor clones in adjacent lung.

Germline V gene data show CDR1 as MNHNS and CDR2 as SASEGT. This CDR3 contains 13 residues. V was clipped by 4 bases and J by 4 bases, with 11 bases between them. On this clone: Antigen: not known.

Clones were read by immunoSEQ multiplex PCR, and TCRdb kept only the in-frame ones, dropping some. The sample holds 35,000 to 45,000 clones, more than 80% seen once. The sample consisted of peripheral blood, taken before any cancer treatment. This clonotype was obtained from a female donor aged 60 or older with stage I lung adenocarcinoma. The gene calls are TRBV6-1 and TRBJ2-7, with no clear D. CDR3 nucleotide sequence: TGTGCCAGCAGTGCCCTAAGATTTTACGAGCAGTACTTC. Amino acid sequence: CASSALRFYEQYF.